One sample yielded the 16 T cell receptor beta chains listed below, sequenced in a study of T cell repertoires in cytomegalovirus infection. Via MiXCR, TCRdb re-called the reads, giving one row per CDR3 protein. The table includes tens of thousands of distinct CDR3 sequences, 20% to 30% detected once. These receptors are not linked to any known antigen. Sequenced here: CD8+ T cells from cultured PBMCs, sampled from culture after CMV antigen stimulation. The receptors here all came from a human donor in good health (CMV status not recorded). Some clones in this sample may be carry-over from other donors' samples.

This clonotype was detected many times. CDR3 in amino acids: CASSPGGREQYF. The CDR3 coding sequence is TGTGCCAGCAGCCCAGGGGGGCGTGAGCAGTACTTC. This chain links TRBV6-2 or TRBV6-3 with TRBJ2-7; TRBD1 is a possible D gene (7 bases). The germline gives CDR1 MNHEY, CDR2 SVGEGT. Trimming removed 6 bases from V and 7 bases from J, with 13 bases in between. The CDR3 has 12 residues.

This clonotype has only a few counts. The V gene is TRBV13, the J gene TRBJ1-2; 8 bases fit TRBD1. This CDR3 has 14 residues. Germline CDR1 is PRHDT and CDR2 is FYEKMQ (reference sequence). Losses at the gene ends were 5 bases for V and 6 bases for J; bases not matched to a gene: 8. The DNA of the CDR3 is TGTGCCAGCAGCATACAGGACAGGGCCGATGGCTACACCTTC. Protein product: CASSIQDRADGYTF.

This sequence joins TRBV19 and TRBJ2-5, with TRBD1 matching 8 bases. J gave up 5 bases and V 5 bases, and 10 bases lay outside the gene matches. The CDR3 has 15 residues. Per germline, CDR1 LNHDA and CDR2 SQIVND (reference sequence). CDR3 nucleotides: TGTGCCAGTAGTTGGGCCAGGGGGCGAAAGGAGACCCAGTACTTC. This codes for CASSWARGRKETQYF.

V and J are TRBV11-2 and TRBJ2-1; the match to TRBD2 covers 11 bases. Germline-derived CDR1 and CDR2 are SGHAT and FQNNGV. The V and J ends lost 3 bases and 5 bases, in that order; junction bases with no gene match: 3. The CDR3 extends over 15 amino acids. The CDR3: CASSFRLAGHNEQFF. DNA for the CDR3: TGTGCCAGCAGCTTTCGACTAGCGGGGCACAATGAGCAGTTCTTC.

The chain employs TRBV9 and TRBJ2-1; D assignment may be TRBD1 or TRBD2 (6 bases each). Germline V lookup: CDR1 SGDLS, CDR2 YYNGEE. V was clipped by 2 bases and J by 0 bases, with 15 bases between them. The CDR3 is 17 amino acids. The CDR3 region is CASSVDPGGHSYNEQFF. For the CDR3, the DNA is TGTGCCAGCAGCGTGGATCCCGGGGGCCACTCCTACAATGAGCAGTTCTTC.

This clonotype was observed many times. This sequence joins TRBV2 and TRBJ1-1, with D possibly matching TRBD1 (5 bases). Deletions cut 8 bases from V and 0 bases from J, with 10 bases between. Germline lookup yields CDR1 SNHLY and CDR2 FYNNEI. There are 13 residues in the CDR3. The CDR3 DNA is TGTGCCAGCTCCGGACAATTGAACACTGAAGCTTTCTTT. Its protein product is CASSGQLNTEAFF.

This clonotype was seen ten or more times. The V and J genes are TRBV12-3 or TRBV12-4 and TRBJ1-5, with TRBD1 matching over 7 bases. V lost 6 bases, J lost 3 bases, and 14 bases stayed unmatched. The CDR3 is 17 residues long. The CDR3 reads CASSLKTGTVVNQPQHF. DNA of the CDR3: TGTGCCAGCAGCCTAAAAACCGGGACAGTTGTCAATCAGCCCCAGCATTTT.

V usage is TRBV5-4 and J usage is TRBJ2-3, with no clear D. The CDR3 covers 16 residues. Germline V lookup: CDR1 SGHNT, CDR2 YYREEE (reference sequence). Trimming removed 0 bases at V and 2 bases at J, with 13 bases between. CDR3 bases: TGTGCCAGCAGCTTGGAGGCACCATACTCCACAGATACGCAGTATTTT. Translated, it gives CASSLEAPYSTDTQYF.

The chain links TRBV6-1 to TRBJ1-1, with D possibly matching TRBD1 (6 bases). V was trimmed by 2 bases and J by 6 bases, leaving 16 bases between them. This CDR3 spans 15 amino acids. Germline CDR1 MNHNS, CDR2 SASEGT. The DNA for the CDR3 is TGTGCCAGCAGTGAACACGGGGGGGGCGCGTCTGAAGCTTTCTTT. Protein sequence: CASSEHGGGASEAFF.

At least ten counts were recorded for this clonotype. V usage is TRBV7-6 and J usage is TRBJ2-1, with a weak D call TRBD1 (5 bases). This CDR3 spans 15 amino acids. The germline gives CDR1 SGHVS, CDR2 FNYEAQ. V was shortened by 2 bases and J by 2 bases, with 10 bases between the two germline ends. CDR3 residues: CASSLRQTTYNEQFF. CDR3 nucleotides: TGTGCCAGCAGCTTAAGACAGACAACCTACAATGAGCAGTTCTTC.

This clonotype turned up a few times. The V gene is TRBV12-3 or TRBV12-4, the J gene TRBJ2-7; TRBD1 is a possible D gene (6 bases). V lost 7 bases, J lost 2 bases, and 15 bases lay in between. The CDR3 has 14 amino acids. CDR3 sequence reads: CASNNQGLPYEQYF. In DNA form, the CDR3 reads TGTGCCAGCAACAACCAGGGGCTACCCTACGAGCAGTACTTC.

V gene TRBV19 combines with J gene TRBJ1-1; D possibly corresponds to TRBD1 (5 bases). The V end lost 5 bases, the J end lost 5 bases, and 15 bases lay between the germline ends. The CDR3 extends over 14 amino acids. Germline values: CDR1 LNHDA, CDR2 SQIVND (reference sequence). The CDR3 protein is CASSLVTAGTEAFF. CDR3 DNA: TGTGCCAGTAGTTTAGTGACAGCCGGGACTGAAGCTTTCTTT. Full variable domain (remainder filled in from reference TRBV19 and TRBJ1-1): DGGITQSPKYLFRKEGQNVTLSCEQNLNHDAMYWYRQDPGQGLRLIYYSQIVNDFQKGDIAEGYSVSREKKESFPLTVTSAQKNPTAFYLCASSLVTAGTEAFFGQGTRLTVV.

A few counts support this clonotype. The rearrangement links TRBV5-1 to TRBJ1-5; D gene unclear. Germline loops: CDR1 SGHRS, CDR2 YFSETQ. CDR3 size: 13 residues. V was pared by 0 bases and J by 7 bases, with 8 bases between. CDR3 nucleotide sequence: TGCGCCAGCAGCTTGGGTTCTGGGCAGCCCCAGCATTTT. Its translation is CASSLGSGQPQHF.

Ten or more counts support this clonotype. This chain uses TRBV11-2 with TRBJ2-7; D is possibly TRBD2 (6 bases). Germline V gene sequence: CDR1 SGHAT, CDR2 FQNNGV. CDR3 length: 15 residues. V shed 0 bases and J shed 4 bases, with 13 bases lying between them. For the CDR3, the DNA is TGTGCCAGCAGCTTAGAGGCTAGCGACACGTACGAGCAGTACTTC. Translated, it gives CASSLEASDTYEQYF.

The CDR3 reads CASSPPGQGAYNEQFF. CDR3 nucleotides: TGTGCCAGCAGCCCCCCCGGACAGGGAGCCTACAATGAGCAGTTCTTC. This chain uses TRBV5-6 with TRBJ2-1; 8 nucleotides agree with TRBD1. Germline V gene lookup returns CDR1 SGHDT and CDR2 YYEEEE. The V segment lost 4 bases and the J segment 2 bases; nucleotides outside the gene matches: 8. The CDR3 totals 16 residues.

The rearrangement uses TRBV19 and TRBJ1-5, with 11 bases lining up with TRBD1. The germline gives CDR1 LNHDA, CDR2 SQIVND (reference sequence). The CDR3 runs to 16 residues. V shed 1 base and J 5 bases; nucleotides not matched to a gene: 4. The CDR3 here is CASSIVTGQGDQPQHF. As DNA, the CDR3 is TGTGCCAGTAGTATAGTGACGGGACAGGGGGATCAGCCCCAGCATTTT. Full variable domain (rest looked up from reference TRBV19 and TRBJ1-5): DGGITQSPKYLFRKEGQNVTLSCEQNLNHDAMYWYRQDPGQGLRLIYYSQIVNDFQKGDIAEGYSVSREKKESFPLTVTSAQKNPTAFYLCASSIVTGQGDQPQHFGDGTRLSIL.